This TCR beta chain emerged from a study of CD8 T cells in ankylosing spondylitis. Making use of molecular barcodes, quantitative 5'-RACE generated TCR beta libraries. Via MiXCR, TCRdb re-called the 5' RACE reads, giving one row per CDR3 protein. The table shows about 310,000 distinct CDR3 sequences, with about a fifth occurring only once. This clonotype was seen a handful of times. Its matching antigen is unknown. Trimming left V 5 bases short and J 4 bases short, with 11 bases between. The CDR3 runs 13 residues. CDR1 is SEHNR and CDR2 is FQNEAQ in the germline V gene (reference sequence). General observations from the study: Matched ankylosing spondylitis synovial fluid reportedly showed significant enrichment of disease-linked clones.

The chain links TRBV7-9 to TRBJ1-2, with unresolved D. This clonotype was obtained from a female donor with ankylosing spondylitis or in good health (not recorded which). Specimen: blood, either unsorted or a sorted T cell fraction (not recorded which). The CDR3 here is CASSPTAFYGYTF. For the CDR3, the DNA is TGTGCCAGCAGCCCAACAGCCTTCTATGGCTACACCTTC.